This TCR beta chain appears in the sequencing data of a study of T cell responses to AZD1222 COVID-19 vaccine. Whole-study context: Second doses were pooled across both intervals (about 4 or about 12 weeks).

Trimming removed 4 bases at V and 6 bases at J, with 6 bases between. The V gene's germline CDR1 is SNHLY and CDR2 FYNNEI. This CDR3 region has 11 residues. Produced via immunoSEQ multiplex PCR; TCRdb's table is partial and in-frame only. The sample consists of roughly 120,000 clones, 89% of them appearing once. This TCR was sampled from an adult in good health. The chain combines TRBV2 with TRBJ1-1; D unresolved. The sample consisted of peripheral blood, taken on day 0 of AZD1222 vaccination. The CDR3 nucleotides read TGTGCCAGCAGTGCCAGGTCTGAAGCTTTCTTT. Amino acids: CASSARSEAFF.